The rows below give T cell receptor beta chains drawn from one sample of a study of early T cells in non-severe SARS-CoV-2 infection. TCRdb passed the 5' RACE reads through MiXCR, listing each CDR3 protein once. Of about 46,000 distinct CDR3 sequences listed, roughly 5% are singletons. The specimen comprised whole blood, sampled at baseline. These TCRs come from an adult who was a healthcare worker with PCR-confirmed SARS-CoV-2 infection or an uninfected control (not recorded which). The conserved cysteine and the conserved F or W are not part of the CDR3 here.

TRBJ2-5	TRBV29-1	9	SVQEQETQY
TRBJ2-2	TRBV11-1	13	ASSSDGVKTGELF
TRBJ2-7	TRBV20-1	11	SARGTPAYEQY
TRBJ2-1	TRBV7-3	13	ASSPSGSSYNEQF
TRBJ1-3	TRBV5-1	12	ASSLDPSGNTIY
TRBJ2-1	TRBV18	12	ASSPTKRVDEQF
TRBJ2-2	TRBV24-1	15	ATSDLKGQGNTGELF
TRBJ2-7	TRBV29-1	10	SVLTGVGEQY
TRBJ2-1	TRBV5-1	13	ASSEAASSYNEQF
TRBJ1-1	TRBV20-1	10	SASNRGTEAF
TRBJ2-1	TRBV7-3	11	ASSPGGYNEQF
TRBJ1-1	TRBV5-4	14	ASSSSRTGMNTEAF
TRBJ2-2	TRBV10-1	10	ASRLHTGELF
TRBJ2-7	TRBV3-1	14	ASSQDLLAAQEGQY
TRBJ2-4	TRBV4-2	17	ASSPDVTGYEVAKNIQY
TRBJ2-7	TRBV4-1	12	ASSRGAGVDEQY